Below are 22 T cell receptor beta chains sequenced from a single sample in a study of a mutant IDH1 vaccine in newly diagnosed glioma. Clones were sequenced by immunoSEQ multiplex PCR, and TCRdb holds only the in-frame ones, with some missing. The sample has 30,000 to 40,000 clones, roughly 80% seen once. Time point in this sample: week 5, during vaccination. Topical imiquimod was applied with each vaccine dose, which held 300 ug of mutant IDH1 20-mer peptide. These receptors' targets are unknown. The sample was PBMCs, taken from a glioma patient whose treatment included an IDH1 peptide vaccine. These receptors all stem from a man under 40 with glioma.

Only one count was recorded for this clone. The chain recombines TRBV30 with TRBJ1-1, with 7 positions matching TRBD1. The CDR3 is made up of 12 amino acids. V gave up 5 bases and J gave up 6 bases; unmatched junction bases: 6. Germline V gene lookup returns CDR1 GTSNPN and CDR2 SVGIG (reference sequence). The CDR3 sequence: CAWAGTVAEAFF. The CDR3 nucleotides are TGTGCCTGGGCCGGGACAGTGGCTGAAGCTTTCTTT. The full variable domain, in which reference TRBV30 and TRBJ1-1 provide the parts outside the CDR3, is SQTIHQWPATLVQPVGSPLSLECTVEGTSNPNLYWYRQAAGRGLQLLFYSVGIGQISSEVPQNLSASRPQDRQFILSSKKLLLSDSGFYLCAWAGTVAEAFFGQGTRLTVV.

Written as DNA, the CDR3 is TGTGCCACCAGCAGAGTATTGACAGGCACAGATACGCAGTATTTT. This sequence encodes CATSRVLTGTDTQYF. V usage is TRBV15 and J usage is TRBJ2-3, with a tentative D call TRBD1 (5 bases). With 1 base removed from V and 1 base from J, the gap between germline ends came to 9 bases. The germline CDR1 and CDR2 sequences are LNHNV and YYDKDF (reference sequence). This CDR3 has 15 residues.

This chain joins TRBV5-1 and TRBJ2-2; D uncertain. The germline gives CDR1 SGHRS, CDR2 YFSETQ. V was cut by 1 base and J by 0 bases, with 4 bases left in between. The CDR3 spans 14 residues. The CDR3 coding sequence is TGCGCCAGCAGCTTGACTACGAACACCGGGGAGCTGTTTTTT. Translating it yields CASSLTTNTGELFF. The variable domain in full, completed from reference TRBV5-1 and TRBJ2-2, reads KAGVTQTPRYLIKTRGQQVTLSCSPISGHRSVSWYQQTPGQGLQFLFEYFSETQRNKGNFPGRFSGRQFSNSRSEMNVSTLELGDSALYLCASSLTTNTGELFFGEGSRLTVL.

This chain links TRBV2 with TRBJ2-7, with D unclear. V was shortened by 3 bases and J by 5 bases, with 5 bases between the two germline ends. Germline CDR1 reads SNHLY; CDR2 reads FYNNEI. The CDR3 consists of 11 residues. CDR3 nucleotides: TGTGCCAGCAGTGACCAGGACGAGCAGTACTTC. Protein sequence: CASSDQDEQYF.

This clone appeared once. The rearrangement links TRBV2 to TRBJ2-7; 8 bases align to TRBD1. The junction had 4 bases not matched to a gene; V was cut back by 6 bases and J by 0 bases. The CDR3 is 14 amino acids. The V gene's germline CDR1 is SNHLY and CDR2 FYNNEI. CDR3 region: CASRPGTGSYEQYF. CDR3 DNA: TGTGCCAGCAGACCCGGGACAGGCTCCTACGAGCAGTACTTC.

V gene TRBV6-6 combines with J gene TRBJ1-5, with D possibly matching TRBD1 (6 bases). Germline assignment: CDR1 MNHNY and CDR2 SVGAGI (reference sequence). V lost 5 bases, J lost 3 bases, and 14 bases lay in between. The CDR3 is made up of 15 amino acids. CDR3 DNA: TGTGCCAGCAGTCGGGAGCGGGACACCAATCAGCCCCAGCATTTT. Amino acids: CASSRERDTNQPQHF.

This clone was seen more than once but under ten times. The chain uses TRBV2 and TRBJ2-7; D is unresolved. Germline V gene sequence: CDR1 SNHLY, CDR2 FYNNEI. V was cut by 0 bases and J by 6 bases, with 12 bases left in between. The CDR3 runs 14 residues. CDR3 DNA sequence: TGTGCCAGCAGTGAAGCCTACCTAGTCGGCGAGCAGTACTTC. Translating it yields CASSEAYLVGEQYF.

J is TRBJ1-2 and V is TRBV7-9; tentatively, D is TRBD1 (5 bases). The CDR3 is 14 residues long. Trimming cost V 5 bases and J 9 bases, with 19 bases left between them. Germline V CDR1 and CDR2: SEHNR, FQNEAQ (reference sequence). The CDR3 protein is CASSRGGLVLSYTF. The CDR3 bases are TGTGCCAGCAGCCGGGGGGGGTTAGTCCTAAGCTACACCTTC.

The chain joins TRBV7-2 to TRBJ2-2; 9 bases are shared with TRBD2. The V gene end was trimmed by 5 bases and the J gene end by 5 bases; junction bases not matched to a gene: 15. The CDR3 is made up of 18 amino acids. CDR1 and CDR2 (germline): SGHTA, FQGNSA. The CDR3 spells CASSVDPRGGSGTGELFF. CDR3 in DNA: TGTGCCAGCAGCGTGGACCCGCGGGGGGGCAGTGGGACCGGGGAGCTGTTTTTT.

The chain employs TRBV5-1 and TRBJ1-2, with 8 bases identical to TRBD1. The CDR3 runs to 15 residues. V dropped 2 bases and J dropped 0; count of bases not matched to a gene: 3. The V gene's germline CDR1 is SGHRS and CDR2 YFSETQ. The CDR3 loop reads CASSLGDRTNYGYTF. The CDR3 DNA sequence: TGCGCCAGCAGCTTAGGGGACAGGACTAACTATGGCTACACCTTC.

This clone was seen a single time. This rearrangement joins TRBV5-1 to TRBJ1-1; D is perhaps TRBD1 (6 bases). This CDR3 region has 19 residues. The V end lost 7 bases, the J end lost 0 bases, and 28 bases lay between the germline ends. From germline, CDR1 is SGHRS and CDR2 YFSETQ. This CDR3 is CASERLPTGSPGMNTEAFF. In nucleotides, the CDR3 is TGCGCCAGCGAGCGGCTGCCTACAGGGAGCCCGGGGATGAACACTGAAGCTTTCTTT.

This clone was counted between two and nine times. The chain combines TRBV5-4 with TRBJ2-5, with a tentative D call TRBD2 (6 bases). The germline V gene encodes CDR1 SGHNT and CDR2 YYREEE (reference sequence). This CDR3 is built from 13 residues. V was pared by 4 bases and J by 5 bases, with 12 bases between. DNA of the CDR3: TGTGCCAGCAGCCCGGGCGGGGCGGAGACCCAGTACTTC. Protein: CASSPGGAETQYF.

The genes are TRBV6-1 and TRBJ2-3; D is undetermined. Germline loops: CDR1 MNHNS, CDR2 SASEGT. The CDR3 loop spans 13 amino acids. V lost 2 bases to trimming and J lost 6 bases, with 9 bases between them. DNA for the CDR3: TGTGCCAGCAGTGAAAGGTTTAGTGATACGCAGTATTTT. Amino acids: CASSERFSDTQYF.

The V call is TRBV30, the J call TRBJ1-2; D perhaps matches TRBD1 (6 bases). This CDR3 has 14 amino acids. The V end lost 5 bases, the J end lost 2 bases, and 15 bases lay between the germline ends. The germline V gene has CDR1 GTSNPN and CDR2 SVGIG (reference sequence). The CDR3: CAWVGVTGNYGYTF. CDR3 bases: TGTGCCTGGGTGGGGGTAACAGGGAACTATGGCTACACCTTC. Variable domain in full (rest from reference TRBV30 and TRBJ1-2): SQTIHQWPATLVQPVGSPLSLECTVEGTSNPNLYWYRQAAGRGLQLLFYSVGIGQISSEVPQNLSASRPQDRQFILSSKKLLLSDSGFYLCAWVGVTGNYGYTFGSGTRLTVV.

V and J are TRBV9 and TRBJ2-5; 10 nucleotides agree with TRBD1. J gave up 4 bases and V 4 bases, and 7 bases lay outside the gene matches. CDR1 and CDR2 from the germline V gene are SGDLS and YYNGEE. CDR3 length: 15 residues. The CDR3 is CASSPRGDRGETQYF. The CDR3 DNA sequence: TGTGCCAGCAGCCCGCGAGGGGACAGGGGAGAGACCCAGTACTTC.

The chain couples TRBV28 to TRBJ1-2, with D perhaps TRBD1 (5 bases). This CDR3 contains 15 residues. The V end lost 1 base, the J end lost 7 bases, and 16 bases lay between the germline ends. Germline V CDR1 and CDR2: MDHEN, SYDVKM. The CDR3 reads CASSLSQAGARGYTF. In DNA form, the CDR3 reads TGTGCCAGCAGTTTATCACAGGCCGGGGCCCGTGGCTACACCTTC.

This chain joins TRBV19 and TRBJ2-7; 9 nucleotides agree with TRBD2. V shed 6 bases and J 2 bases; nucleotides not matched to a gene: 8. The germline V gene encodes CDR1 LNHDA and CDR2 SQIVND (reference sequence). This CDR3 contains 15 residues. CDR3 residues: CASSRGSGGTYEQYF. The CDR3 DNA sequence: TGTGCCAGTAGCAGAGGTAGCGGGGGTACCTACGAGCAGTACTTC.

This sequence joins TRBV5-1 and TRBJ1-1; 8 nucleotides match TRBD1. V lost 4 bases to trimming and J lost 1 base; unmatched junction nucleotides: 6. The CDR3 is made up of 15 amino acids. Looked up from germline, CDR1 is SGHRS and CDR2 is YFSETQ. In nucleotides, the CDR3 is TGCGCCAGCAGCGCCGGACAGGGATCGAACACTGAAGCTTTCTTT. Encoded protein: CASSAGQGSNTEAFF.

This chain joins TRBV29-1 and TRBJ2-7, with 15 positions matching TRBD2. The J segment lost 4 bases and the V segment lost 6 bases, leaving 4 bases of the junction unmatched. CDR3 size: 14 residues. The germline gives CDR1 SQVTM, CDR2 ANQGSEA. The CDR3 spells CSVSGTSGGYEQYF. The CDR3 nucleotides read TGCAGCGTCTCCGGGACTAGCGGGGGGTACGAGCAGTACTTC.

The V gene is TRBV6-5, the J gene TRBJ2-2; D possibly corresponds to TRBD2 (7 bases). V lost 5 bases, J lost 6 bases, and 16 bases lay in between. The germline CDR1 and CDR2 sequences are MNHEY and SVGAGI. CDR3 size: 15 residues. The CDR3, as DNA: TGTGCCAGCAGTAGGGGGGGGATAGTCGCCGGGGAGCTGTTTTTT. Protein product: CASSRGGIVAGELFF.

This sequence joins TRBV18 and TRBJ1-5; possible D gene TRBD1, 5 bases. CDR3 size: 15 residues. Between the trimmed V and J ends, which lost 2 bases and 6 bases, there was a span of 14 bases. Germline V gene data show CDR1 as KGHSH and CDR2 as LQKENI. The CDR3 reads CASSPRSREGQPQHF. The CDR3 DNA reads TGTGCCAGCTCACCAAGGAGCAGGGAAGGTCAGCCCCAGCATTTT.

This chain links TRBV7-9 with TRBJ1-1; the D gene is possibly TRBD1 (5 bases). Germline V gene sequence: CDR1 SEHNR, CDR2 FQNEAQ (reference sequence). Trimming removed 5 bases from V and 0 bases from J, with 16 bases in between. There are 16 residues in the CDR3. The CDR3 DNA follows: TGTGCCAGCAGCCCAGCAGATCAGGGAGTGAACACTGAAGCTTTCTTT. Its translation: CASSPADQGVNTEAFF.